The rows below give T cell receptor beta chains drawn from one sample of a study of cytomegalovirus exposure and HLA in healthy donors. The table came from immunoSEQ multiplex PCR; TCRdb's copy has only in-frame clones and leaves some out. The data show 75,000 to 100,000 clones, around three quarters seen once. What was sequenced was PBMCs. The receptors were gathered from a man between 25 and 39 years old in good health and CMV-seronegative. The CDR3 runs from the conserved cysteine through the conserved F or W. The D gene is left open where the match is weak. Expanded clones are given a class, and other clones once, few, many or no size at all.

V gene,D gene,J gene,clone size,CDR3 protein,CDR3 DNA
TRBV5-1,TRBD2,TRBJ2-1,NA,CASSLDQGLAGDEQFF,TGCGCCAGCAGCCTGGACCAGGGACTAGCGGGAGATGAGCAGTTCTTC
TRBV10-2,NA,TRBJ1-2,NA,CASSELALGLNGYTF,TGCGCCAGCAGCGAACTAGCCCTAGGGTTGAATGGCTACACCTTC
TRBV7-9,NA,TRBJ2-1,NA,CASSSPGESDEQFF,TGTGCCAGCAGTTCCCCGGGAGAAAGCGATGAGCAGTTCTTC
TRBV7-6,TRBD1,TRBJ1-2,NA,CASSRTGGKGYTF,TGTGCCAGCAGCCGGACAGGGGGAAAGGGCTACACCTTC
TRBV5-4,NA,TRBJ1-2,few,CASYPAGQGGYGYTF,TGTGCCAGCTACCCTGCCGGCCAGGGAGGCTATGGCTACACCTTC
TRBV7-9,NA,TRBJ1-5,NA,CASSQAGEGNQPQHF,TGTGCCAGCAGCCAGGCGGGAGAGGGCAATCAGCCCCAGCATTTT
TRBV4-2,TRBD2,TRBJ2-1,many,CASSPNSRDYNNEQFF,TGTGCCAGCAGCCCCAACTCCCGGGACTATAACAATGAGCAGTTCTTC
TRBV19,TRBD1,TRBJ1-1,once,CASSAQTGKNTEAFF,TGTGCCAGTAGTGCCCAGACAGGGAAGAACACTGAAGCTTTCTTT
TRBV19,NA,TRBJ2-2,NA,CASSIGGALTGELFF,TGTGCCAGTAGTATTGGGGGGGCGCTTACCGGGGAGCTGTTTTTT
TRBV7-9,TRBD1,TRBJ1-2,NA,CASSLRPGQPNYGYTF,TGTGCCAGCAGCCTTCGACCGGGACAGCCGAACTATGGCTACACCTTC
TRBV28,NA,TRBJ1-2,NA,CASSRPRRELNYGYTF,TGTGCCAGCAGTCGCCCGCGGCGAGAGCTTAACTATGGCTACACCTTC
TRBV4-3,TRBD2,TRBJ2-3,NA,CASSQEWGGWVGTQYF,TGCGCCAGCAGCCAAGAGTGGGGGGGATGGGTAGGTACGCAGTATTTT
TRBV7-9,NA,TRBJ2-3,once,CASLWGSTDTQYF,TGTGCCAGCCTCTGGGGCTCCACAGATACGCAGTATTTT
TRBV5-1,NA,TRBJ2-2,NA,CASSLGHNTGELFF,TGCGCCAGCAGCTTGGGGCATAACACCGGGGAGCTGTTTTTT